These 28 T cell receptor beta chains were sequenced from one sample in a study of cytomegalovirus exposure and HLA in healthy donors. The protocol was immunoSEQ multiplex PCR, while the TCRdb copy is restricted to in-frame clones and leaves out a portion. The sample shows 150,000 to 200,000 clones, around 90% of them seen only once. Material: PBMCs. These receptors were obtained from a man aged 18 to 30 in good health and CMV-seronegative.

V gene TRBV19 combines with J gene TRBJ2-5; 7 bases line up with TRBD1. The germline V gene encodes CDR1 LNHDA and CDR2 SQIVND (reference sequence). Trimming cost V 10 bases and J 7 bases; bases outside gene matches: 6. CDR3 size: 11 residues. Written as DNA, the CDR3 is TGTGCCACCAAGGGGGCAGGGACCCAGTACTTC. This encodes CATKGAGTQYF.

The chain has TRBV5-4 and TRBJ2-5; 7 positions agree with TRBD2. The CDR3 loop spans 16 amino acids. Germline V gene sequence: CDR1 SGHNT, CDR2 YYREEE (reference sequence). V lost 0 bases to trimming and J lost 1 base; unmatched junction nucleotides: 6. This CDR3 reads CASSLGWGEGQETQYF. Here the CDR3 DNA reads TGTGCCAGCAGCTTGGGCTGGGGGGAGGGCCAAGAGACCCAGTACTTC.

The table lists this clone with a count of one. The chain has TRBV19 and TRBJ1-1; 9 positions agree with TRBD1. CDR1 and CDR2 from the germline V gene are LNHDA and SQIVND (reference sequence). J lost 3 bases, V lost 6 bases, and 14 bases had no gene match. The CDR3 runs 17 residues. Here the CDR3 reads CASSRAGTGRRDTEAFF. CDR3 sequence (DNA): TGTGCCAGTAGCCGAGCCGGGACAGGGAGGCGAGACACTGAAGCTTTCTTT. Full variable domain (remainder filled in from reference TRBV19 and TRBJ1-1): DGGITQSPKYLFRKEGQNVTLSCEQNLNHDAMYWYRQDPGQGLRLIYYSQIVNDFQKGDIAEGYSVSREKKESFPLTVTSAQKNPTAFYLCASSRAGTGRRDTEAFFGQGTRLTVV.

This clone appeared once. The chain carries TRBV27 and TRBJ2-7; 9 bases agree with TRBD2. The CDR3 covers 14 residues. The ends lost 2 bases at V and 11 bases at J; junction bases unmatched: 10. From germline, CDR1 is MNHEY and CDR2 SMNVEV (reference sequence). CDR3 bases: TGTGCCAGCAGTTTAAGTCGCGCGGGAGGGGGTGAGTACTTC. Translated: CASSLSRAGGGEYF.

This rearrangement joins TRBV7-2 to TRBJ2-7; TRBD1 is a possible D gene (5 bases). V lost 2 bases and J lost 0, with 11 bases in between. The CDR3 runs to 15 residues. Germline V gives CDR1 SGHTA, CDR2 FQGNSA. The CDR3 DNA reads as TGTGCCAGCAGCTTACCGGCAGGGATCTCCTACGAGCAGTACTTC. Amino acids: CASSLPAGISYEQYF.

The chain joins TRBV10-3 to TRBJ2-7, with D hard to call. The germline V gene encodes CDR1 ENHRY and CDR2 SYGVKD. This CDR3 has 11 residues. V gave up 0 bases and J gave up 12 bases, with 9 bases separating them. This CDR3 reads CAISESEIVYV. As DNA, the CDR3 is TGTGCCATCAGTGAGTCGGAGATAGTGTACGTC.

The rearrangement links TRBV27 to TRBJ2-1; D unresolved. Trimming took off 3 bases at V and 2 bases at J, with 8 bases between the two ends. The CDR3 totals 14 residues. CDR1 MNHEY and CDR2 SMNVEV come from the germline V gene (reference sequence). The CDR3 here is CASSFASTYNEQFF. The CDR3 DNA follows: TGTGCCAGCAGTTTCGCTTCTACCTACAATGAGCAGTTCTTC.

The J gene is TRBJ1-5, the V gene TRBV6-1; tentatively, D is TRBD1 (6 bases). The CDR3 has 16 residues. The V gene's germline CDR1 is MNHNS and CDR2 SASEGT. V was trimmed by 2 bases and J by 5 bases, leaving 16 bases between them. This chain's CDR3 is CASSETGTRPHQPQHF. In nucleotides, the CDR3 is TGTGCCAGCAGTGAAACCGGGACAAGACCACATCAGCCCCAGCATTTT.

The chain links TRBV28 to TRBJ1-5, with no clear D. Trimming removed 6 bases at V and 7 bases at J, with 19 bases between. This CDR3 region has 15 residues. Germline CDR1 and CDR2: MDHEN and SYDVKM. CDR3 residues: CASSTPVTQDQPQHF. CDR3 DNA: TGTGCCAGCAGCACGCCTGTGACTCAAGACCAGCCCCAGCATTTT.

This chain joins TRBV7-2 and TRBJ2-7, with TRBD1 matching 10 bases. The CDR3 has 13 amino acids. The germline CDR1 and CDR2 sequences are SGHTA and FQGNSA. The V segment lost 5 bases and the J segment 6 bases; nucleotides outside the gene matches: 4. The CDR3: CASSRTGGGEQYF. As DNA, the CDR3 is TGTGCCAGCAGCCGGACAGGGGGGGGCGAGCAGTACTTC.

CDR3 in DNA: TGTGCCAGCAGCTTATATAACAGGGGCATGGGGGAGACCCAGTACTTC. This translates into CASSLYNRGMGETQYF. The V gene is TRBV5-5, the J gene TRBJ2-5; 7 nucleotides agree with TRBD1. Looked up from germline, CDR1 is SGHKS and CDR2 is YYEKEE (reference sequence). There are 16 residues in the CDR3. The junction had 12 bases not matched to a gene; V was cut back by 2 bases and J by 5 bases.

The CDR3 nucleotides read TGTGCCAGTAGTATAGCTACGATGCAGCCCCAGCATTTT. Encoded protein: CASSIATMQPQHF. The chain couples TRBV19 to TRBJ1-5; D is uncertain. V lost 1 base, J lost 7 bases, and 8 bases lay in between. The CDR3 spans 13 residues. Per the germline V gene, CDR1 is LNHDA and CDR2 is SQIVND (reference sequence).

CDR3 in amino acids: CASSPLRQGRVNTEAFF. The CDR3 coding sequence is TGTGCCAGCAGCCCCCTACGACAGGGTAGAGTGAACACTGAAGCTTTCTTT. V and J are TRBV5-6 and TRBJ1-1, with 7 bases that match TRBD1. The CDR3 consists of 17 residues. Germline values: CDR1 SGHDT, CDR2 YYEEEE. The V segment lost 4 bases and the J segment 0 bases; nucleotides outside the gene matches: 12.

The chain joins TRBV28 to TRBJ1-5; 9 bases agree with TRBD1. The CDR3 runs 15 residues. Germline V lookup: CDR1 MDHEN, CDR2 SYDVKM. The trim removed 5 bases at V and 1 base at J, leaving 3 bases unmatched. The CDR3 nucleotides read TGTGCCAGCAGTCCGGGACAGGGAAGCAATCAGCCCCAGCATTTT. It encodes CASSPGQGSNQPQHF.

This chain joins TRBV29-1 and TRBJ1-3; 7 bases fit TRBD1. The CDR3 has 14 residues. J lost 5 bases, V lost 6 bases, and 10 bases had no gene match. Germline V gives CDR1 SQVTM, CDR2 ANQGSEA. CDR3 loop: CSVDSGGFRNTIYF. CDR3 in DNA: TGCAGCGTAGATTCAGGGGGATTTCGAAACACCATATATTTT.

V gene TRBV2 combines with J gene TRBJ2-7; D is unclear. V was shortened by 6 bases and J by 5 bases, with 5 bases between the two germline ends. The CDR3 loop spans 10 amino acids. Per the germline V gene, CDR1 is SNHLY and CDR2 is FYNNEI. CDR3 residues: CASRTDEQYV. The CDR3 coding sequence is TGTGCCAGCAGAACAGACGAGCAGTACGTC.

The CDR3 loop reads CASRGGLALSYEQYF. The DNA of the CDR3 is TGTGCCAGCAGGGGGGGACTAGCCCTCAGCTACGAGCAGTACTTC. This chain connects TRBV6-6 to TRBJ2-7, with TRBD2 identical over 9 bases. The V gene's germline CDR1 is MNHNY and CDR2 SVGAGI (reference sequence). This CDR3 spans 15 amino acids. V dropped 6 bases and J dropped 3; count of bases not matched to a gene: 9.

The chain links TRBV4-2 to TRBJ2-3; 10 bases are a match to TRBD2. The CDR3 consists of 16 residues. Losses at the gene ends were 0 bases for V and 1 base for J; bases not matched to a gene: 1. Germline loops: CDR1 LGHNA, CDR2 YNFKEQ. The CDR3, as DNA: TGTGCCAGCAGCCAAGATCTAGCGGGGGGCACAGATACGCAGTATTTT. Amino acid sequence: CASSQDLAGGTDTQYF.

The V and J genes are TRBV7-8 and TRBJ2-5; a possible D gene is TRBD2 (6 bases). CDR1 and CDR2 from the germline V gene are SGHVS and FQNEAQ. The CDR3 is 18 residues long. V was clipped by 2 bases and J by 1 base, with 20 bases between them. CDR3 residues: CASSLRSEAGASQETQYF. In DNA form, the CDR3 reads TGTGCCAGCAGCTTAAGGTCAGAAGCGGGTGCCTCCCAAGAGACCCAGTACTTC. Variable domain in full (rest from reference TRBV7-8 and TRBJ2-5): GAGVSQSPRYKVAKRGQDVALRCDPISGHVSLFWYQQALGQGPEFLTYFQNEAQLDKSGLPSDRFFAERPEGSVSTLKIQRTQQEDSAVYLCASSLRSEAGASQETQYFGPGTRLLVL.

The chain carries TRBV27 and TRBJ2-7, with a possible D match to TRBD1 (5 bases). CDR3 size: 14 residues. V was trimmed by 5 bases and J by 5 bases, leaving 16 bases between them. Germline CDR1 MNHEY, CDR2 SMNVEV (reference sequence). DNA for the CDR3: TGTGCCAGCAGTACCTTCCTAGGGGCTGACGAGCAGTACGTC. It encodes CASSTFLGADEQYV.

The chain carries TRBV7-2 and TRBJ1-1, with D possibly matching TRBD1 (6 bases). The CDR3 consists of 15 residues. Germline CDR1 SGHTA, CDR2 FQGNSA. The V end was cut by 5 bases, the J end by 0 bases, with 13 bases between. The CDR3 is CASSPWTEMNTEAFF. Here the CDR3 DNA reads TGTGCCAGCAGCCCATGGACAGAAATGAACACTGAAGCTTTCTTT.

This sequence joins TRBV2 and TRBJ2-3; TRBD2 matches at 13 bases. The CDR3 sequence is 17 residues long. The ends lost 6 bases at V and 0 bases at J; junction bases unmatched: 6. The germline gives CDR1 SNHLY, CDR2 FYNNEI. CDR3 sequence (DNA): TGTGCCAGCAGCGACGGGACTAGCGGGATTAGCACAGATACGCAGTATTTT. It codes for CASSDGTSGISTDTQYF.

The chain couples TRBV18 to TRBJ1-6; 12 positions match TRBD1. Germline V CDR1 and CDR2: KGHSH, LQKENI. V lost 10 bases to trimming and J lost 5 bases; unmatched junction nucleotides: 6. This CDR3 spans 15 amino acids. The CDR3 sequence: CATSGQGADNSPLHF. The CDR3 DNA reads TGTGCCACCTCGGGACAGGGGGCGGATAATTCACCCCTCCACTTT.

The chain links TRBV5-1 to TRBJ2-4, with unresolved D. Germline-derived CDR1 and CDR2 are SGHRS and YFSETQ. This CDR3 has 16 amino acids. The V gene lost 0 bases and the J gene lost 0 bases, with 10 bases spanning the gap. The CDR3 protein is CASSLGQVLAKNIQYF. The CDR3 region has the DNA TGCGCCAGCAGCTTGGGGCAAGTCCTAGCCAAAAACATTCAGTACTTC.

The V call is TRBV11-2, the J call TRBJ2-7; TRBD1 is a possible D gene (6 bases). CDR3 length: 16 amino acids. Looked up from germline, CDR1 is SGHAT and CDR2 is FQNNGV. The ends were cut back, 5 bases at V and 1 base at J, with 18 bases in the middle. The CDR3 spells CASSLKGTKKSYEQYF. The CDR3 DNA reads as TGTGCCAGCAGCCTCAAAGGGACAAAAAAGTCCTACGAGCAGTACTTC.

This chain links TRBV6-1 with TRBJ2-3, with a weak D call TRBD2 (6 bases). Germline values: CDR1 MNHNS, CDR2 SASEGT. This CDR3 comprises 16 residues. The V end lost 0 bases, the J end lost 0 bases, and 10 bases lay between the germline ends. The CDR3 nucleotides read TGTGCCAGCAGTGAAGCCACCAGCGGGAGCACAGATACGCAGTATTTT. This encodes CASSEATSGSTDTQYF.

The CDR3: CASSLLVGGELFF. The CDR3 nucleotides are TGTGCCAGCTCACTACTAGTGGGCGGGGAGCTGTTTTTT. The chain links TRBV18 to TRBJ2-2; maybe TRBD2 (5 bases). CDR3 length equals 13 residues. V was clipped by 4 bases and J by 7 bases, with 10 bases between them. Germline values: CDR1 KGHSH, CDR2 LQKENI.

The chain uses TRBV7-2 and TRBJ1-5, with D possibly matching TRBD1 (5 bases). Trimming removed 0 bases at V and 0 bases at J, with 12 bases between. The length of the CDR3 is 17 residues. Germline V gene data show CDR1 as SGHTA and CDR2 as FQGNSA. The CDR3 is CASSLAVGRHSNQPQHF. In DNA, the CDR3 is TGTGCCAGCAGCTTAGCGGTGGGGCGGCATAGCAATCAGCCCCAGCATTTT.